The T cell receptor beta chain described here comes from a study of beta chain features in type 1 diabetes (dated by TCRdb to between 2017 and 2018). Concerning the study at large: Mean age, gender distribution, total cell number and subset yield were not different between patients and healthy donors. Naive and central memory subsets were obtained from all 30 or so donors, but regulatory and stem cell-like memory subsets were isolated from only 8 patients and roughly eight healthy donors. In the study, TCRB repertoires of sorted circulating CD4+ T cell subsets from recently diagnosed type 1 diabetes patients were compared with those of matched healthy donors. A total of about 110,000,000 sorted cells were examined across all samples, and a strong correlation was observed between cell number per subset and RNA yield.

The entire isolated RNA was reverse transcribed using the High Capacity cDNA Reverse Transcription Kit, and thus expressed TCRB transcripts were sequenced. Deep immunoSEQ sequencing was performed on naive, central memory and regulatory T cell samples, with an average of around 3.4 million total reads per sample. Sorted cells were lysed in RLT buffer and RNA was extracted with DNase-treated RNeasy Micro or Mini kits, depending on cell number. To prevent cross-contamination, every cell subset was processed on its own, while patient and healthy donor samples were processed together. Using the immunoSEQ multiplex PCR, TCRB sequences were amplified from cDNA into 87-bp fragments spanning the CDR3 region. Amplicons were sequenced on the Illumina HiSeq platform. The paper's processing steps were these. Synthetic template baselines were used to correct PCR bias computationally, reads within Hamming distance 2 were collapsed, and singletons that could not be merged were discarded. Reads were aligned against IMGT to assign V, D and J genes, CDR3 length and insertions or deletions at six rearrangement sites. Within each subset, clonotype counts were normalized to sorted cell number, and only after that were true diversity and Gini coefficients computed with the tcR R package. The overlap coefficient, calculated on TCRB nucleotide sequences, was used to measure repertoire sharing. Out-of-frame TCRB sequences from naive cells were analyzed as a proxy for the pre-selection repertoire. The immuneACCESS repertoire file appears here via TCRdb, limited to in-frame rearrangements. These files lack a portion of the clones; in checked studies, under half of the deficit traces to unresolved V genes, and the cause of the others is not known. V and J calls and clone size are given by that table; D and trimming were obtained from the DNA. The sample table lists over 500,000 clones, around 15% of them with a count of one. More than 0.08% of the sample comes from the top ten.

With respect to this clone: The antigen this receptor binds is unknown. Per-base quality was not reported, and no clone a single base away is much larger than it.

The cysteine opens and the phenylalanine closes a CDR3 of 13 amino acids. Kept here is only the CDR3 DNA, which spans 39 bases and is read in frame from base 1. Results the study describes overall, beyond this receptor: HLA sub-analyses involved small numbers of individuals, so any influence of HLA type on TCRB rearrangement remained unresolved. PCR might favor shorter templates, but patient and control samples were amplified and corrected together, so any skew would affect both groups equally. Because cDNA rather than genomic DNA was sequenced, highly expressing activated cells could have been over-represented, although no difference in activation and CD3 levels was found between groups. At VDJ recombination sites, type 1 diabetes patients had fewer insertions and more deleted nucleotides, which implies abnormalities in thymic rearrangement. Type 1 diabetes patients showed a moderate but significant shortening of TCRB CDR3 length in all four CD4+ subsets. Naive, central memory and regulatory TCRB repertoires appeared to be more alike among patients than among healthy donors.

Each donor gave one peripheral blood draw, averaging approximately 110 mL, which was collected into heparinised tubes. A BD FACSAria II was used to sort naive, central memory, regulatory and stem cell-like memory CD4+ T cells with a panel that included CD45RO, CCR7, CD25, CD127, CD95 and CD27. A purity above 95% was achieved for all sorted populations. PBMCs were isolated immediately by Lymphoprep density gradient centrifugation and stained directly without culture. So that batch effects would be minimized, each experiment stained and sorted samples in pairs, pairing one healthy donor with one patient.

The origin of this receptor is a man between 18 and 29 years old in good health. The chain links TRBV21-1 with TRBJ1-6. TRBV21-1 counts as a pseudogene. Sequencing was performed on naive CD4+ T cells from blood. The intended sense of this specimen's cell subset or site label: true naive CD4+ T cells. The DNA is TGTGCCAGCAGCAAAAATGCGAGGGAACCCCTCCACTTT. It is translated as CASSKNAREPLHF.